The rows below give T cell receptor beta chains drawn from one sample of a study of human T cells and chemical hapten exposure. TCRdb analysed the RACE reads with MiXCR anew, one entry per CDR3 protein. Of 150,000 to 200,000 distinct CDR3 sequences detected, around 25% appear once; the ten largest clones hold roughly 2.3%. The material sequenced was whole blood, taken in connection with sensitization to the hapten diphenylcyclopropenone (DPC). These receptors were obtained from a woman in her forties with alopecia areata. Some clones in this sample may be carry-over from other donors' samples. The CDR3 runs from the conserved cysteine through the conserved F or W. D genes are given only for firm matches. Rows give clone size only sometimes, using once, few, many, or a class for an expanded clone.

j_gene	abundance	v_gene	d_gene	CDR3nt	CDR3aa
TRBJ2-1	NA	TRBV28	TRBD2	TGTGCCAGCAGTACCCAGCGGGAGGGGGGCCATGAGCAGTTCTTC	CASSTQREGGHEQFF
TRBJ2-7	many	TRBV4-2	TRBD2	TGTGCCAGCAGCCGGGGCCTAGCGGGATCCTACGAGCAGTACTTC	CASSRGLAGSYEQYF
TRBJ2-3	NA	TRBV5-1	TRBD1	TGCGCCAGCAGCGGAACCGGGACAGACTCAGATACGCAGTATTTT	CASSGTGTDSDTQYF
TRBJ1-5	few	TRBV28	NA	TGTGCCAGCAGTTTATCCCTGACAGGAATTTTGGATCAGCCCCAGCATTTT	CASSLSLTGILDQPQHF
TRBJ2-5	NA	TRBV5-6	TRBD2	TGTGCCAGCAGCTTGGAAGCGGGAGGGCAAGAGACCCAGTACTTC	CASSLEAGGQETQYF
TRBJ2-1	NA	TRBV29-1	NA	TGCAGCGTCCAGGGAATAAAAATTCCCTACAATGAGCAGTTCTTC	CSVQGIKIPYNEQFF
TRBJ1-2	few	TRBV6-5	NA	TGTGCCAGCAGTTACTCCCTTTATGCGGGTGGCTACACCTTC	CASSYSLYAGGYTF
TRBJ2-2	few	TRBV20-1	NA	TGCAGTGCTAGAGTGGCTAGCACCGGGGAGCTGTTTTTT	CSARVASTGELFF
TRBJ2-2	few	TRBV20-1	TRBD2	TGCAGTGCTCCCACTAGCGGGAGGTGGGAGCTGTTTTTT	CSAPTSGRWELFF
TRBJ2-7	few	TRBV29-1	NA	TGCAGCGTTGCCGAAAACTCCTACGAGCAGTACTTC	CSVAENSYEQYF
TRBJ2-1	few	TRBV7-8	TRBD1	TGTGCCAGCAGCTACATAACCGGGACAGGGTCAACCAATGAGCAGTTCTTC	CASSYITGTGSTNEQFF
TRBJ2-7	few	TRBV5-1	TRBD1	TGCGCCAGCAGCTTGACTGGGACAGGTCCCGAGCAGTACTTC	CASSLTGTGPEQYF
TRBJ2-7	NA	TRBV20-1	NA	TGCAGTGCTAGAGCCGAGCAGTACTTC	CSARAEQYF
TRBJ1-4	few	TRBV29-1	TRBD1	TGCAGCGTTTCTACAGGGGGCAATGAAAAACTGTTTTTT	CSVSTGGNEKLFF
TRBJ1-2	NA	TRBV6-1	TRBD1	TGTGCCGGAAACGGACAGGGAGGGTATGGCTACACCTTC	CAGNGQGGYGYTF
TRBJ2-2	NA	TRBV19	TRBD2	TGTGCCAGTAGGGAGGCGGGAGTGCGGTTCGGGGAGCTGTTTTTT	CASREAGVRFGELFF
TRBJ2-1	few	TRBV28	TRBD1	TGTGCCAGCAGTTTGGACAGGAGCAATGAGCAGTTCTTC	CASSLDRSNEQFF
TRBJ1-5	NA	TRBV28	NA	TGTGCCAGCAGTTCCCCAGGGGCCGCCAGTCAGCCCCAGCATTTT	CASSSPGAASQPQHF
TRBJ1-5	NA	TRBV6-6	NA	TGTGCTACGGGGAGACCTTATAGCAATCAGCCCCAGCATTTT	CATGRPYSNQPQHF
TRBJ2-1	many	TRBV28	NA	TGTGCCAGCAGCCTAGCCTACAATGAGCAGTTCTTC	CASSLAYNEQFF
TRBJ2-3	few	TRBV11-3	TRBD2	TGTGCCAGCAGCTTATGGGCTAGCGGGAGGATTGATACGCAGTATTTT	CASSLWASGRIDTQYF
TRBJ2-3	few	TRBV12-3/TRBV12-4	NA	TGTGCCAGCAGCCGAGACACAGATACGCAGTATTTT	CASSRDTDTQYF
TRBJ2-7	NA	TRBV12-3/TRBV12-4	NA	TGTGCCAGCAGCACCTACAGGGCCTACGAGCAGTACTTC	CASSTYRAYEQYF
TRBJ2-2	NA	TRBV7-2	NA	TGTGCCAGCAGCTTATTCCAGCGGGTGGCCGGGGAGCTGTTTTTT	CASSLFQRVAGELFF
TRBJ2-7	few	TRBV20-1	TRBD1	TGCAGTGCTAGTAGTCAGGGGGCTACCTACGAGCAGTACTTC	CSASSQGATYEQYF
TRBJ2-1	NA	TRBV27	TRBD2	TGTGCCAGCAGTCACCCGGCTAGCGGGATGAGCAATGAGCAGTTCTTC	CASSHPASGMSNEQFF
TRBJ2-1	few	TRBV28	NA	TGTGCCAGCGGGAGACGGCAGTTCTTC	CASGRRQFF
TRBJ2-3	few	TRBV12-3/TRBV12-4	NA	TGTGCCAGCAGCCCCTTAGCGGACAGCTTCACAGATACGCAGTATTTT	CASSPLADSFTDTQYF
TRBJ2-1	NA	TRBV29-1	TRBD2	TGCAGCGTCTACGGACTAGCCAACTCCTACAATGAGCAGTTCTTC	CSVYGLANSYNEQFF
TRBJ1-5	NA	TRBV2	TRBD1	TGTGCCAGCAGGGACAGGACAGGGTTCCAGCCCCAGCATTTT	CASRDRTGFQPQHF
TRBJ1-1	few	TRBV6-1	NA	TGTGCCAGCAGCCCCCCAAAGGGATGGACTGAAGCTTTCTTT	CASSPPKGWTEAFF